This T cell receptor beta chain is from a study of blood T cell repertoires in COVID-19. Whole-study context: Nucleic acid was either cDNA or gDNA, and it came from T cells, B-cell-depleted T cells, or PBMCs.

The CDR3 totals 13 residues. Germline CDR1 SGHRS, CDR2 YFSETQ. Losses at the gene ends were 2 bases for V and 3 bases for J; bases not matched to a gene: 1. Sequencing used immunoSEQ multiplex PCR; TCRdb keeps in-frame clones, though not all of them. The sample lists about 190,000 clones, roughly 80% occurring once. The sample consisted of peripheral blood. The rearrangement links TRBV5-1 to TRBJ2-5; 7 bases are shared with TRBD1. The source of this sequence is a human donor in a cohort sampled during active COVID-19. The CDR3 DNA sequence: TGCGCCAGCAGCTTTCAGGGGGAAGAGACCCAGTACTTC. Protein product: CASSFQGEETQYF.